This passage covers 22 T cell receptor beta chains from one sample sequenced in a study of CD8 T cells in Susac syndrome. An input of roughly 0.45 to 1 ug of RNA was subjected to reverse transcription using random hexamers. TCRdb used MiXCR to reprocess the immunoSEQ multiplex PCR reads, holding one entry per CDR3 protein. The data hold about 120,000 distinct CDR3 sequences, with about 95% observed a single time. What was sequenced was CD4+ T cells from PBMCs. These receptors were taken from a human donor with multiple sclerosis.

J is TRBJ2-2 and V is TRBV15, with D perhaps TRBD1 or TRBD2 (6 bases each). Germline loops: CDR1 LNHNV, CDR2 YYDKDF (reference sequence). V was trimmed by 1 base and J by 6 bases, leaving 15 bases between them. This CDR3 comprises 16 residues. CDR3 DNA sequence: TGTGCCACCAGCAGAGGGTTCGGTAGGGGGGCCGGGGAGCTGTTTTTT. As protein: CATSRGFGRGAGELFF.

The sample holds a few counts of this clonotype. V usage is TRBV10-3 and J usage is TRBJ1-6; D is unresolved. The CDR3 is made up of 13 amino acids. Germline lookup yields CDR1 ENHRY and CDR2 SYGVKD. The V end was cut by 3 bases, the J end by 7 bases, with 7 bases between. The CDR3 region has the DNA TGTGCCATCAGTGATAATCGGAATTCACCCCTCCACTTT. It translates to CAISDNRNSPLHF.

The chain couples TRBV6-1 to TRBJ2-7; no clear D. Looked up from germline, CDR1 is MNHNS and CDR2 is SASEGT. The CDR3 has 11 residues. V was shortened by 2 bases and J by 4 bases, with 3 bases between the two germline ends. The CDR3 reads CASSERYEQYF. CDR3 in DNA: TGTGCCAGCAGTGAACGGTACGAGCAGTACTTC.

A single count supports this clonotype. This chain joins TRBV4-1 and TRBJ1-3; the D is unclear. CDR3 length: 17 amino acids. From germline, CDR1 is MGHRA and CDR2 YSYEKL. The V gene lost 2 bases and the J gene lost 0 bases, with 14 bases spanning the gap. CDR3 protein: CASSQHAAGGSGNTIYF. As DNA, the CDR3 is TGCGCCAGCAGCCAACACGCGGCTGGTGGCTCTGGAAACACCATATATTTT.

The V gene is TRBV12-3 or TRBV12-4, the J gene TRBJ2-7, with D perhaps TRBD2 (6 bases). This CDR3 is 14 amino acids long. Trimming pared 2 bases from V and 3 bases from J, leaving 11 bases between. The CDR3 DNA follows: TGTGCCAGCAGTTTAAGAGAGCGGGTCTACGAGCAGTACTTC. Encoded protein: CASSLRERVYEQYF.

The chain combines TRBV30 with TRBJ1-5; 7 positions agree with TRBD1. Germline loops: CDR1 GTSNPN, CDR2 SVGIG (reference sequence). V dropped 3 bases and J dropped 1; count of bases not matched to a gene: 9. The length of the CDR3 is 16 residues. This chain's CDR3 is CAWRAETGRSNQPQHF. The DNA for the CDR3 is TGTGCCTGGAGGGCAGAGACAGGGAGAAGCAATCAGCCCCAGCATTTT.

This chain connects TRBV5-1 to TRBJ2-5; no reliable D call. CDR1 SGHRS and CDR2 YFSETQ come from the germline V gene. V gave up 1 base and J gave up 5 bases, with 12 bases separating them. The CDR3 runs to 14 residues. The CDR3 sequence is CASSLNPGLETQYF. The CDR3 DNA reads as TGCGCCAGCAGCTTGAACCCCGGGTTGGAGACCCAGTACTTC. Variable domain in full (rest from reference TRBV5-1 and TRBJ2-5): KAGVTQTPRYLIKTRGQQVTLSCSPISGHRSVSWYQQTPGQGLQFLFEYFSETQRNKGNFPGRFSGRQFSNSRSEMNVSTLELGDSALYLCASSLNPGLETQYFGPGTRLLVL.

This sequence joins TRBV4-3 and TRBJ1-5; D remains unclear. There are 15 residues in the CDR3. In germline, CDR1 is LGHNA, CDR2 YSLEER. V was cut by 0 bases and J by 1 base, with 7 bases left in between. CDR3 residues: CASSQDRRSNQPQHF. The CDR3 DNA is TGCGCCAGCAGCCAAGATCGCCGGAGCAATCAGCCCCAGCATTTT.

This rearrangement joins TRBV19 to TRBJ1-4; D is unresolved. The CDR3 contains 16 residues. V was pared by 3 bases and J by 0 bases, with 11 bases between. Germline CDR1 is LNHDA and CDR2 is SQIVND (reference sequence). CDR3 coding DNA: TGTGCCAGTAGTATGCGACAAGGAGCAACTAATGAAAAACTGTTTTTT. Encoded protein: CASSMRQGATNEKLFF.

This chain joins TRBV27 and TRBJ1-5; 9 bases match TRBD1. CDR3 length: 19 amino acids. Unmatched junction bases numbered 14, after V lost 5 bases and J lost 0 bases. Germline CDR1 MNHEY, CDR2 SMNVEV (reference sequence). The CDR3 nucleotides read TGTGCCAGCAGTCCCGGACAGGGGAGTGCTTTCTTTAGCAATCAGCCCCAGCATTTT. This encodes CASSPGQGSAFFSNQPQHF.

This chain uses TRBV12-3 or TRBV12-4 with TRBJ2-1; a possible D gene is TRBD2 (6 bases). Trimming pared 3 bases from V and 7 bases from J, leaving 10 bases between. This CDR3 has 13 amino acids. Here the CDR3 reads CASSLGLRNEQFF. The CDR3, as DNA: TGTGCCAGCAGTTTGGGACTTCGGAATGAGCAGTTCTTC.

V and J are TRBV27 and TRBJ1-1, with a tentative D call TRBD1 (6 bases). Germline V gene sequence: CDR1 MNHEY, CDR2 SMNVEV (reference sequence). The length of the CDR3 is 16 residues. The germline V and J ends were trimmed by 6 bases and 0 bases, with 17 bases remaining between them. The CDR3 nucleotides read TGTGCCAGCAGCCTCGGTGTGGGGGCTTTGAACACTGAAGCTTTCTTT. This sequence encodes CASSLGVGALNTEAFF.

The rearrangement links TRBV20-1 to TRBJ1-4; D remains unclear. The ends were cut back, 5 bases at V and 7 bases at J, with 17 bases in the middle. The CDR3 totals 14 residues. The germline CDR1 and CDR2 sequences are DFQATT and SNEGSKA (reference sequence). CDR3 nucleotide sequence: TGCAGTGCTTTGGCAGGAGATGCGACTGAAAAACTGTTTTTT. This encodes CSALAGDATEKLFF.

This chain uses TRBV20-1 with TRBJ2-7, with TRBD2 identical over 10 bases. The ends lost 1 base at V and 2 bases at J; junction bases unmatched: 2. Germline assignment: CDR1 DFQATT and CDR2 SNEGSKA (reference sequence). This CDR3 contains 14 residues. The DNA of the CDR3 is TGCAGTGCTAGAGGGCTAGCGGGAGCCTACGAGCAGTACTTC. Translating it yields CSARGLAGAYEQYF.

V and J are TRBV7-6 and TRBJ2-7, with TRBD2 matching 11 bases. The trim removed 1 base at V and 0 bases at J, leaving 2 bases unmatched. The germline V gene encodes CDR1 SGHVS and CDR2 FNYEAQ. The CDR3 consists of 16 residues. CDR3 sequence reads: CASSLGTSGLSYEQYF. The CDR3 coding sequence is TGTGCCAGCAGCTTAGGGACTAGCGGGCTCTCCTACGAGCAGTACTTC.

V is TRBV7-3 and J is TRBJ2-3; 7 positions match TRBD2. CDR1 and CDR2 from the germline V gene are SGHTA and FQGTGA. This CDR3 contains 14 residues. The ends lost 6 bases at V and 6 bases at J; junction bases unmatched: 9. CDR3 coding DNA: TGTGCCAGCAGAATTCGAGCGGGGACCGATACGCAGTATTTT. This codes for CASRIRAGTDTQYF.

This clonotype was detected only once. The rearrangement uses TRBV20-1 and TRBJ1-2, with D possibly matching TRBD1 (6 bases). The CDR3 loop spans 12 amino acids. V was shortened by 6 bases and J by 2 bases, with 10 bases between the two germline ends. Germline V gene sequence: CDR1 DFQATT, CDR2 SNEGSKA (reference sequence). CDR3: CSAETGNYGYTF. CDR3 bases: TGCAGTGCGGAAACAGGGAACTATGGCTACACCTTC.

J is TRBJ1-5 and V is TRBV6-2 or TRBV6-3; maybe TRBD1 (5 bases). The CDR3 extends over 13 amino acids. V dropped 4 bases and J dropped 5 bases, with 9 bases sitting between them. Germline loops: CDR1 MNHEY, CDR2 SVGEGT. CDR3 bases: TGTGCCAGCAGTTTTGGCAGGGATCAGCCCCAGCATTTT. Protein: CASSFGRDQPQHF.

This chain connects TRBV29-1 to TRBJ2-2, with a weak D call TRBD2 (5 bases). From germline, CDR1 is SQVTM and CDR2 ANQGSEA. CDR3 length: 13 residues. V shed 3 bases and J shed 6 bases, with 11 bases lying between them. In DNA, the CDR3 is TGCAGCGTTGAGGAGGTGGTTCCCGGGGAGCTGTTTTTT. Translating gives CSVEEVVPGELFF.

The genes are TRBV5-1 and TRBJ2-7, with D perhaps matching TRBD1 (6 bases). Germline V gene sequence: CDR1 SGHRS, CDR2 YFSETQ. The V and J ends lost 4 bases and 2 bases respectively, with 10 bases between them. This CDR3 comprises 13 residues. The CDR3 coding sequence is TGCGCCAGCAGCGGGCAGGGGACCTACGAGCAGTACTTC. It specifies CASSGQGTYEQYF.

This clonotype was detected only once. The V gene is TRBV28, the J gene TRBJ2-7; TRBD1 aligns across 8 bases. The CDR3 length is 14 residues. CDR1 is MDHEN and CDR2 is SYDVKM in the germline V gene. J lost 6 bases, V lost 4 bases, and 8 bases had no gene match. The CDR3: CASSSGQGLGEQYF. As DNA, the CDR3 is TGTGCCAGCAGTTCCGGACAGGGTTTGGGCGAGCAGTACTTC.

Only one count was recorded for this clonotype. This chain links TRBV18 with TRBJ2-5; D not certain. This CDR3 contains 14 residues. Germline V lookup: CDR1 KGHSH, CDR2 LQKENI. Trimming cost V 0 bases and J 2 bases, with 7 bases left between them. The CDR3 DNA reads TGTGCCAGCTCACCACCGGCCCTTCAAGAGACCCAGTACTTC. Protein sequence: CASSPPALQETQYF.